This passage covers 18 T cell receptor beta chains from one sample sequenced in a study of cytomegalovirus exposure and HLA in healthy donors. The PCR had 60 Vbeta and 13 Jbeta primers. Clones were read by immunoSEQ multiplex PCR, and TCRdb kept only the in-frame ones, dropping some. The sample lists around 160,000 clones; around three quarters were seen once. Sequencing was done on a sample of PBMCs. The receptors were sampled from a man aged 40-49 years in good health and CMV-seropositive.

This clone was detected once. The rearrangement uses TRBV5-1 and TRBJ2-7, with D possibly matching TRBD1 (5 bases). The CDR3 contains 14 residues. The germline gives CDR1 SGHRS, CDR2 YFSETQ. Between the trimmed V and J ends, which lost 0 bases and 0 bases, there was a span of 7 bases. CDR3 bases: TGCGCCAGCAGCTTGGGACAGTACTCCTACGAGCAGTACTTC. This gives the protein CASSLGQYSYEQYF.

V gene TRBV27 combines with J gene TRBJ1-1; 8 nucleotides agree with TRBD1. This CDR3 comprises 15 residues. Germline lookup yields CDR1 MNHEY and CDR2 SMNVEV (reference sequence). Trimming at V came to 2 bases and at J to 3 bases, leaving 5 bases not matched to a gene. The CDR3 reads CASSLRQGTHTEAFF. For the CDR3, the DNA is TGTGCCAGCAGTTTACGACAGGGGACACACACTGAAGCTTTCTTT.

This chain connects TRBV28 to TRBJ2-7, with 11 bases aligning to TRBD1. Germline CDR1 MDHEN, CDR2 SYDVKM. The V segment lost 7 bases and the J segment 4 bases; nucleotides outside the gene matches: 9. The CDR3 runs to 15 residues. CDR3 DNA: TGTGCCAGCAAAGCGGGACAGGGGGTTTCTTACGAGCAGTACTTC. Protein product: CASKAGQGVSYEQYF.

The chain joins TRBV7-2 to TRBJ1-2; 9 nucleotides line up with TRBD1. Germline CDR1 reads SGHTA; CDR2 reads FQGNSA. CDR3 length equals 14 residues. Losses at the gene ends were 1 base for V and 6 bases for J; bases not matched to a gene: 3. The CDR3 DNA follows: TGTGCCAGCAGCTTAGTCGGGACAGGGAATGGCTACACCTTC. Its protein product is CASSLVGTGNGYTF.

The chain recombines TRBV28 with TRBJ1-1; D remains unclear. Per germline, CDR1 MDHEN and CDR2 SYDVKM. Trimming took 3 bases from V and 8 from J, leaving 7 bases between them. The CDR3 covers 11 residues. The CDR3 spells CASSLHIEAFF. Here the CDR3 DNA reads TGTGCCAGCAGTTTGCACATCGAAGCTTTCTTT.

This chain uses TRBV29-1 with TRBJ1-1; D is uncertain. The length of the CDR3 is 13 residues. The V end was cut by 0 bases, the J end by 4 bases, with 9 bases between. The germline CDR1 and CDR2 sequences are SQVTM and ANQGSEA. The CDR3 protein is CSVEDLSRTEAFF. CDR3 DNA: TGCAGCGTTGAAGATCTTAGCCGCACTGAAGCTTTCTTT.

The chain combines TRBV28 with TRBJ2-7; a possible D gene is TRBD2 (5 bases). The length of the CDR3 is 16 residues. CDR1 MDHEN and CDR2 SYDVKM come from the germline V gene. V dropped 2 bases and J dropped 3 bases, with 17 bases sitting between them. The CDR3 region has the DNA TGTGCCAGCAGTTTAGTTAACTTTAGCGACTTCTACGAGCAGTACTTC. Amino acid sequence: CASSLVNFSDFYEQYF.

The chain joins TRBV5-1 to TRBJ2-7; 7 bases fit TRBD1. The CDR3 is made up of 15 amino acids. The V gene end was trimmed by 4 bases and the J gene end by 4 bases; junction bases not matched to a gene: 11. CDR1 is SGHRS and CDR2 is YFSETQ in the germline V gene. The DNA of the CDR3 is TGCGCCAGCAGCCCTAAGGAACAGGGGCAGTACGAGCAGTACTTC. Its protein product is CASSPKEQGQYEQYF.

This chain joins TRBV7-9 and TRBJ2-2; TRBD2 might be the D (5 bases). V was shortened by 2 bases and J by 15 bases, with 19 bases between the two germline ends. Germline V lookup: CDR1 SEHNR, CDR2 FQNEAQ (reference sequence). The CDR3 is made up of 14 amino acids. CDR3 protein: CASSLSVERRQMFF. DNA of the CDR3: TGTGCCAGCAGCTTATCGGTCGAGCGGCGCCAAATGTTTTTT.

Concerning this clone: This same CDR3 is encoded by further DNA sequences in the sample. This chain joins TRBV5-6 and TRBJ1-3, with D perhaps TRBD1 (6 bases). V was clipped by 5 bases and J by 2 bases, with 8 bases between them. This CDR3 contains 13 residues. In germline, CDR1 is SGHDT, CDR2 YYEEEE. CDR3 DNA sequence: TGTGCCAGCAGAGGGACAACTGGAAACACCATATATTTT. Translation: CASRGTTGNTIYF.

Concerning this clone: The same CDR3 also results from other DNA sequences found in this sample. The gene calls are TRBV25-1 and TRBJ2-7; no reliable D call. The V gene lost 4 bases and the J gene lost 2 bases, with 3 bases spanning the gap. The CDR3 has 11 residues. The germline CDR1 and CDR2 sequences are MGHDK and SYGVNS. CDR3 bases: TGTGCCAGCAGTGTCACCTACGAGCAGTACTTC. Residues: CASSVTYEQYF.

V usage is TRBV6-6 and J usage is TRBJ2-1; D unresolved. There are 15 residues in the CDR3. V was trimmed by 2 bases and J by 7 bases, leaving 15 bases between them. The germline CDR1 and CDR2 sequences are MNHNY and SVGAGI (reference sequence). The CDR3 DNA is TGTGCCAGCAGTTACCCCCCCGTGGAGAGTAATGAGCAGTTCTTC. Protein: CASSYPPVESNEQFF.

This clone was seen more than once but under ten times. The rearrangement uses TRBV6-5 and TRBJ2-1; the D gene is possibly TRBD1 (6 bases). Germline CDR1 is MNHEY and CDR2 is SVGAGI. The CDR3 contains 14 residues. Trimming took 6 bases from V and 2 from J, leaving 11 bases between them. The CDR3 nucleotides are TGTGCCAGCAGACGACAGGACCCCTACAATGAGCAGTTCTTC. Protein sequence: CASRRQDPYNEQFF.

The rearrangement joins TRBV28 to TRBJ2-1; weak D call: TRBD2 (6 bases). V was cut by 2 bases and J by 7 bases, with 6 bases left in between. The CDR3 sequence is 12 residues long. CDR1 and CDR2 from the germline V gene are MDHEN and SYDVKM. Here the CDR3 reads CASSLGGNEQFF. CDR3 bases: TGTGCCAGCAGTTTAGGGGGGAATGAGCAGTTCTTC.

The J gene is TRBJ2-7, the V gene TRBV27; D not resolved. Germline V gene lookup returns CDR1 MNHEY and CDR2 SMNVEV (reference sequence). Trimming pared 7 bases from V and 7 bases from J, leaving 20 bases between. This CDR3 is built from 14 residues. The CDR3, as DNA: TGTGCCAGCAATCCAATCGGTAGTTCTCGGGAGCAGTACTTC. Translating gives CASNPIGSSREQYF.

The gene calls are TRBV5-1 and TRBJ1-1, with TRBD1 identical over 8 bases. J was trimmed by 6 bases and V by 4 bases; bases with no gene match: 11. The CDR3 totals 15 residues. Germline CDR1 reads SGHRS; CDR2 reads YFSETQ. The CDR3, as DNA: TGCGCCAGCAGCGTATTACAGGGGGTGGGGGCTGAAGCTTTCTTT. It translates to CASSVLQGVGAEAFF.

The V call is TRBV7-8, the J call TRBJ2-1, with 13 positions matching TRBD2. The CDR3 has 15 residues. CDR1 is SGHVS, CDR2 FQNEAQ, per germline. The trim removed 4 bases at V and 12 bases at J, leaving 9 bases unmatched. The CDR3, as DNA: TGTGCCAGCAGCTCGGGACTAGCGGGACTCGAAGGGCAGTTCTTC. Translating it yields CASSSGLAGLEGQFF.

This rearrangement joins TRBV19 to TRBJ1-5, with 7 bases identical to TRBD1. This CDR3 spans 20 amino acids. J gave up 0 bases and V 0 bases, and 14 bases lay outside the gene matches. From germline, CDR1 is LNHDA and CDR2 SQIVND (reference sequence). The CDR3, as DNA: TGTGCCAGTAGTATAGATCTGCGGACAGGTGAACCTGCTAGCAATCAGCCCCAGCATTTT. It is translated as CASSIDLRTGEPASNQPQHF.